This TCR beta chain was captured in a study of blood T cell repertoires in COVID-19. The overall study: Material from acute and convalescent COVID-19 was sourced from the United States, Italy and Spain. T cells, B-cell-depleted T cells, or PBMCs supplied cDNA or gDNA.

Per the original data handling: Amplification from reference gene primers served as the basis for estimated nucleated cell counts. TCRdb keeps only in-frame clones here, not all; method: immunoSEQ multiplex PCR. V, J and clone size were drawn from that table, and D and trimming were deduced from the DNA. Of roughly 100,000 clones in the sample, roughly nine tenths are singletons; the top ten hold about a sixth. The TCR comes from an elderly woman in a cohort sampled during active COVID-19. The sequenced material came from peripheral blood.

The CDR3 here is CASSSHTPGIQETQYF. CDR3 sequence (DNA): TGTGCCAGCAGCTCACATACCCCGGGAATCCAAGAGACCCAGTACTTC. The rearrangement links TRBV28 to TRBJ2-5; perhaps TRBD2 as D (5 bases). From germline, CDR1 is MDHEN and CDR2 SYDVKM. V lost 6 bases and J lost 1, with 18 bases in between. The CDR3 contains 16 residues.